Here is one TCR beta chain with its context. Clones were sequenced by immunoSEQ multiplex PCR, and TCRdb holds only the in-frame ones, with some missing. This sample has about 710,000 clones, with 72% found just once. The data were obtained in a study of shared clonotypes between healthy human individuals. The germline V gene has CDR1 SNHLY and CDR2 FYNNEI. V trimming: 4 bases; J trimming: 2 bases; junction bases outside the gene matches: 4. The CDR3 covers 15 residues. The V gene is TRBV2, the J gene TRBJ1-4, with 7 bases identical to TRBD1. Sequencing was carried out using memory CD4+ T cells sorted from blood. The subset here: CD45RA-negative fraction. This clonotype was sampled from a woman in her twenties or thirties in good health. Written as DNA, the CDR3 is TGTGCCAGCAGTGGACAGGGTGTTACTAATGAAAAACTGTTTTTT. Protein product: CASSGQGVTNEKLFF.